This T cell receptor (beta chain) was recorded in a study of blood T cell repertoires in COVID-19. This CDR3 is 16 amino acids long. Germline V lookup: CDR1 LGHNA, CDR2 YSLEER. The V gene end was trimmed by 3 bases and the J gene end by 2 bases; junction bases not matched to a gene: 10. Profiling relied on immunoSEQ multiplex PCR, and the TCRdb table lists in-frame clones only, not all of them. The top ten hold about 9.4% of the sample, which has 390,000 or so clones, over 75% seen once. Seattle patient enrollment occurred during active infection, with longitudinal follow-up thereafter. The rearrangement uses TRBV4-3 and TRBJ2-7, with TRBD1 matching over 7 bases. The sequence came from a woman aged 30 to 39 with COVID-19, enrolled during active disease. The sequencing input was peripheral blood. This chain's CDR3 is CASSHSATGETYEQYF. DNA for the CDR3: TGCGCCAGCAGCCATAGTGCCACAGGGGAGACCTACGAGCAGTACTTC.